The 32 T cell receptor beta chains below all came from one sample that was sequenced in a study of T cells in Graves' hyperthyroidism and ophthalmopathy. From RNA transcripts, TCR beta CDR3 regions were amplified. TCR CDR3 underwent first-round RT-PCR with the HTBI primer set. Each CDR3 protein gets one entry after TCRdb re-called the multiplex PCR reads with MiXCR. Of about 520,000 distinct CDR3 sequences listed, about 20% were seen once; the top ten hold more than 20%. The sample comprised blood. These TCRs come from a man aged 18 to 29 with Graves' hyperthyroidism.

This clonotype was seen ten or more times. The chain combines TRBV6-1 with TRBJ2-7; D is undetermined. V shed 6 bases and J shed 3 bases, with 15 bases lying between them. Germline CDR1 is MNHNS and CDR2 is SASEGT. The CDR3 loop spans 14 amino acids. The CDR3 reads CASSATEDVYEQYF. The CDR3 DNA reads TGTGCCAGCAGCGCCACAGAGGACGTCTACGAGCAGTACTTC.

The rearrangement uses TRBV11-1 and TRBJ1-1, with D maybe TRBD1 (6 bases). Germline loops: CDR1 SGHAT, CDR2 FQDESV (reference sequence). CDR3 length: 16 residues. The V end was cut by 5 bases, the J end by 0 bases, with 16 bases between. CDR3 coding DNA: TGTGCCAGCAGCCCAACCTCAGACAGGATGAACACTGAAGCTTTCTTT. Its translation: CASSPTSDRMNTEAFF.

The V gene is TRBV11-3, the J gene TRBJ2-2; D is ambiguous. Trimming pared 5 bases from V and 5 bases from J, leaving 12 bases between. The CDR3 covers 14 residues. Germline V gene lookup returns CDR1 SGHNT and CDR2 YENEEA. CDR3 loop: CASSPLASTGELFF. For the CDR3, the DNA is TGTGCCAGCAGCCCATTAGCTTCTACCGGGGAGCTGTTTTTT.

V and J are TRBV12-3 or TRBV12-4 and TRBJ2-5, with 12 bases aligning to TRBD2. CDR3 length: 16 residues. Losses at the gene ends were 6 bases for V and 0 bases for J; bases not matched to a gene: 5. This chain's CDR3 is CASSPGLAGHQETQYF. CDR3 DNA sequence: TGTGCCAGCAGCCCCGGACTAGCGGGGCACCAAGAGACCCAGTACTTC.

Comments on this clonotype: A much bigger clone sits one base away, suggesting this may be a read error. This sequence joins TRBV12-3 or TRBV12-4 and TRBJ1-1; 10 bases line up with TRBD1. The CDR3 has 13 amino acids. Here the CDR3 DNA reads TGTGCCAGCAGCCGAGACAGGGGGCTGGTAGCTTGCTTT. It specifies CASSRDRGLVACF.

This clonotype occurred many times. The V and J genes are TRBV12-3 or TRBV12-4 and TRBJ1-1, with a weak D call TRBD1 (5 bases). The CDR3 extends over 14 amino acids. V lost 2 bases to trimming and J lost 2 bases, with 9 bases between them. This chain's CDR3 is CASSLLDSNTEAFF. CDR3 DNA sequence: TGTGCCAGCAGTTTACTCGACAGTAACACTGAAGCTTTCTTT.

A remark on this clonotype: A junction boundary mismatches the germline segment, possibly from a read error. The chain employs TRBV19 and TRBJ1-1; D may be TRBD1 (5 bases). This CDR3 is 13 amino acids long. Germline loops: CDR1 LNHDA, CDR2 SQIVND (reference sequence). The CDR3 spells CASSPSTGTDAFF. For the CDR3, the DNA is TGTGCCAGTAGTCCCTCCACAGGCACTGATGCTTTCTTT.

This clonotype was counted between two and nine times. CDR3 residues: CASSFLGQGQETQYF. As DNA, the CDR3 is TGTGCCAGCAGTTTCCTAGGACAGGGACAAGAGACCCAGTACTTC. The V gene is TRBV12-3 or TRBV12-4, the J gene TRBJ2-5; 8 nucleotides match TRBD1. After removal of 3 bases from V and 2 bases from J, the junction contained 5 bases not matched to a gene. CDR3 length: 15 residues.

This rearrangement joins TRBV10-3 to TRBJ2-5, with 10 bases matching TRBD2. This CDR3 is 15 amino acids long. V trimming: 6 bases; J trimming: 1 base; junction bases outside the gene matches: 5. CDR1 and CDR2 from the germline V gene are ENHRY and SYGVKD. CDR3 protein: CAISASGGTQETQYF. The CDR3 DNA reads as TGTGCCATCAGCGCTAGCGGGGGAACCCAAGAGACCCAGTACTTC.

This clonotype was recorded at least ten times. The genes are TRBV7-9 and TRBJ1-5, with a tentative D call TRBD1 (5 bases). The CDR3 totals 15 residues. V lost 6 bases and J 0 bases, leaving 12 bases between the germline ends. CDR1 is SEHNR and CDR2 is FQNEAQ in the germline V gene (reference sequence). CDR3 coding DNA: TGTGCCAGCAGAGGACATTGCCATAGCAATCAGCCCCAGCATTTT. Protein sequence: CASRGHCHSNQPQHF.

This clonotype was counted ten times or more. The chain carries TRBV27 and TRBJ2-7, with 9 bases matching TRBD2. Germline CDR1 reads MNHEY; CDR2 reads SMNVEV (reference sequence). The CDR3 covers 16 residues. V shed 2 bases and J 4 bases; nucleotides not matched to a gene: 9. In DNA, the CDR3 is TGTGCCAGCAGTTTACAGAGCGGGGGGACCCCATACGAGCAGTACTTC. Translation: CASSLQSGGTPYEQYF.

For this clonotype: A read error is possible here, since a much larger clone lies one base away. V is TRBV20-1 and J is TRBJ2-7; 8 nucleotides line up with TRBD2. The CDR3 spans 13 residues. Germline V gene sequence: CDR1 DFQATT, CDR2 SNEGSKA (reference sequence). The V gene end was trimmed by 6 bases and the J gene end by 2 bases; junction bases not matched to a gene: 6. The DNA for the CDR3 is TGCAGTGCCGGGGGGGGGGTCCCCTACGAGCAGTACTTC. As protein: CSAGGGVPYEQYF.

V usage is TRBV20-1 and J usage is TRBJ2-7; weak D call: TRBD1 (5 bases). This CDR3 contains 13 residues. V was trimmed by 6 bases and J by 6 bases, leaving 18 bases between them. Per germline, CDR1 DFQATT and CDR2 SNEGSKA (reference sequence). Written as DNA, the CDR3 is TGCAGTGCCCCCTGGGCAGGGCTGCGCGAGCAGTACTTC. Its translation is CSAPWAGLREQYF.

In the case of this clonotype: A read error may explain this, as a much larger clone is one base away. The chain has TRBV6-1 and TRBJ1-5, with D unresolved. CDR3 length equals 14 residues. The V gene lost 6 bases and the J gene lost 2 bases, with 11 bases spanning the gap. CDR1 MNHNS and CDR2 SASEGT come from the germline V gene. The CDR3, as DNA: TGTGCCAGCAGCGGGCCTGGGCGCAATCAGCCCCAGCATTTT. This codes for CASSGPGRNQPQHF.

This clonotype was detected a few times. This sequence joins TRBV20-1 and TRBJ2-3, with 11 bases matching TRBD2. The CDR3 runs to 14 residues. V was pared by 6 bases and J by 2 bases, with 4 bases of the junction left unmatched. The germline CDR1 and CDR2 sequences are DFQATT and SNEGSKA (reference sequence). As DNA, the CDR3 is TGCAGTGCCACTAGCGGGAGCGTCACAGATACGCAGTATTTT. Residues: CSATSGSVTDTQYF.

This clonotype was seen ten or more times. The chain carries TRBV20-1 and TRBJ1-1; no reliable D call. This CDR3 contains 14 residues. Germline V lookup: CDR1 DFQATT, CDR2 SNEGSKA (reference sequence). V lost 0 bases, J lost 0 bases, and 8 bases lay in between. The CDR3 sequence is CSARETPVNTEAFF. In DNA form, the CDR3 reads TGCAGTGCTAGAGAAACACCGGTGAACACTGAAGCTTTCTTT.

The sample holds many counts of this clonotype. The chain joins TRBV12-3 or TRBV12-4 to TRBJ1-3, with unresolved D. This CDR3 spans 15 amino acids. V dropped 1 base and J dropped 2 bases, with 9 bases sitting between them. In DNA, the CDR3 is TGTGCCAGCAGTTTAGGCAGACTCGCTGGAAACACCATATATTTT. Encoded protein: CASSLGRLAGNTIYF.

There are a few counts of this clonotype. The V call is TRBV7-9, the J call TRBJ2-7, with TRBD2 matching 8 bases. Germline V gene lookup returns CDR1 SEHNR and CDR2 FQNEAQ (reference sequence). This CDR3 spans 13 amino acids. Trimming removed 5 bases from V and 7 bases from J; junction bases left unmatched: 7. Here the CDR3 DNA reads TGTGCCAGCAGCCCGGGGGGGCGCCGGGAGCAGTACTTC. It translates to CASSPGGRREQYF.

This clonotype was counted many times. The J gene is TRBJ2-5, the V gene TRBV15; 10 bases line up with TRBD1. The germline CDR1 and CDR2 sequences are LNHNV and YYDKDF (reference sequence). Trimming removed 11 bases from V and 2 bases from J; junction bases left unmatched: 8. This CDR3 contains 14 residues. This chain's CDR3 is CACGTGASQETQYF. For the CDR3, the DNA is TGTGCCTGCGGGACAGGGGCATCACAAGAGACCCAGTACTTC.

In this sample, this clonotype turned up many times. This sequence joins TRBV12-3 or TRBV12-4 and TRBJ1-1; no reliable D call. Trimming took off 6 bases at V and 3 bases at J, with 17 bases between the two ends. The CDR3 runs to 15 residues. In DNA, the CDR3 is TGTGCCAGCAGCCCTGAGGCGGGAGTCTACACTGAAGCTTTCTTT. Amino acid sequence: CASSPEAGVYTEAFF.

The chain carries TRBV12-3 or TRBV12-4 and TRBJ2-4; D uncertain. The CDR3 is 14 amino acids. The V gene lost 6 bases and the J gene lost 2 bases, with 11 bases spanning the gap. CDR3 in DNA: TGTGCCAGCAGAAGGACCGAAACCAAAAACATTCAGTACTTC. Translation gives CASRRTETKNIQYF.

This clonotype has just one count. The chain joins TRBV19 to TRBJ1-1; D unclear. Germline V CDR1 and CDR2: LNHDA, SQIVND (reference sequence). Trimming shortened V by 8 bases and J by 4 bases, and 20 bases separated the two germline ends. CDR3 size: 15 residues. DNA of the CDR3: TGTGCCAGTCGGCTCAAAGAACGGGGTGGCACTGAAGCTTTCTTT. Its protein is CASRLKERGGTEAFF.

The chain uses TRBV5-1 and TRBJ1-5; the match to TRBD1 covers 8 bases. CDR3 length: 14 amino acids. The J segment lost 4 bases and the V segment lost 6 bases, leaving 6 bases of the junction unmatched. Germline loops: CDR1 SGHRS, CDR2 YFSETQ. CDR3 sequence reads: CASTDRGMNQPQHF. The CDR3 DNA reads as TGCGCCAGCACAGACAGGGGAATGAATCAGCCCCAGCATTTT.

V gene TRBV28 combines with J gene TRBJ2-5, with D tentatively TRBD2 (6 bases). The germline V gene encodes CDR1 MDHEN and CDR2 SYDVKM. Trimming shortened V by 6 bases and J by 6 bases, and 14 bases separated the two germline ends. The CDR3 spans 13 residues. CDR3 in amino acids: CASREPGRQTQYF. The CDR3 DNA reads as TGTGCCAGCAGGGAACCAGGGAGGCAGACCCAGTACTTC.

This clonotype was seen a few times. The CDR3 sequence is CASSPRGGKNIQYF. In nucleotides, the CDR3 is TGTGCCAGCAGCCCTAGGGGGGGGAAAAACATTCAGTACTTC. This chain connects TRBV5-6 to TRBJ2-4, with D possibly being TRBD2 (7 bases). V was pared by 4 bases and J by 4 bases, with 12 bases between. CDR3 size: 14 residues. CDR1 is SGHDT, CDR2 YYEEEE, per germline.

In this sample, this clonotype turned up many times. The rearrangement links TRBV4-1 to TRBJ1-2; D unresolved. Germline lookup yields CDR1 MGHRA and CDR2 YSYEKL. V lost 1 base, J lost 1 base, and 13 bases lay in between. The CDR3 runs to 16 residues. As DNA, the CDR3 is TGCGCCAGCAGCCAAGTAGTGCTTACCCTTAACTATGGCTACACCTTC. It encodes CASSQVVLTLNYGYTF.

This clonotype occurred a few times. V is TRBV28 and J is TRBJ1-2; 7 positions match TRBD1. The CDR3 has 14 residues. Germline V lookup: CDR1 MDHEN, CDR2 SYDVKM. Trimming at V came to 5 bases and at J to 5 bases, leaving 8 bases not matched to a gene. The CDR3 sequence is CASSRQGRGYGYTF. The CDR3 DNA is TGTGCCAGCAGTCGACAGGGTCGTGGGTATGGCTACACCTTC.

This clonotype has a count of ten or more. The chain carries TRBV2 and TRBJ1-2; D remains ambiguous. The CDR3 spans 11 residues. Trimming took 10 bases from V and 5 from J, leaving 11 bases between them. The germline CDR1 and CDR2 sequences are SNHLY and FYNNEI. CDR3 in amino acids: CAIRTVYGYTF. The CDR3 DNA sequence: TGTGCCATCAGGACGGTTTATGGCTACACCTTC.

This chain connects TRBV28 to TRBJ2-5; TRBD1 aligns across 7 bases. The CDR3 extends over 14 amino acids. Trimming cost V 5 bases and J 4 bases; bases outside gene matches: 7. From germline, CDR1 is MDHEN and CDR2 SYDVKM. The CDR3 DNA follows: TGTGCCAGCAGTGAAGGACAGGCGAGAGAGACCCAGTACTTC. Its translation is CASSEGQARETQYF.

Turning to this clonotype: In this CDR3 the conserved last residue, phenylalanine or tryptophan, is missing, so a read error is likely. Here the CDR3 DNA reads TGTGCCATCAGCAAGGACAGGGGATCGTACACTGAAGCTTTCCTT. Protein sequence: CAISKDRGSYTEAFL. V and J are TRBV28 and TRBJ1-1, with TRBD1 matching over 9 bases. The CDR3 spans 15 residues. J was trimmed by 3 bases and V by 10 bases; bases with no gene match: 12. CDR1 MDHEN and CDR2 SYDVKM come from the germline V gene.

CDR3 bases: TGTGCCAGCAGTTTCGCGCAGGGACTAGCGGGGGAAGAGACCCAGTACTTC. Translation: CASSFAQGLAGEETQYF. J is TRBJ2-5 and V is TRBV28; the match to TRBD2 covers 14 bases. Trimming cost V 3 bases and J 3 bases; bases outside gene matches: 6. The CDR3 contains 17 residues. The germline V gene has CDR1 MDHEN and CDR2 SYDVKM.

There are many counts of this clonotype. The chain recombines TRBV6-1 with TRBJ2-7; TRBD1 matches at 7 bases. V shed 7 bases, J shed 0 bases, and the junction held 9 bases outside the gene matches. Germline values: CDR1 MNHNS, CDR2 SASEGT. The CDR3 loop spans 15 amino acids. The DNA for the CDR3 is TGTGCCAGCACCACGACTCGGGACAGCTCCTACGAGCAGTACTTC. It codes for CASTTTRDSSYEQYF.